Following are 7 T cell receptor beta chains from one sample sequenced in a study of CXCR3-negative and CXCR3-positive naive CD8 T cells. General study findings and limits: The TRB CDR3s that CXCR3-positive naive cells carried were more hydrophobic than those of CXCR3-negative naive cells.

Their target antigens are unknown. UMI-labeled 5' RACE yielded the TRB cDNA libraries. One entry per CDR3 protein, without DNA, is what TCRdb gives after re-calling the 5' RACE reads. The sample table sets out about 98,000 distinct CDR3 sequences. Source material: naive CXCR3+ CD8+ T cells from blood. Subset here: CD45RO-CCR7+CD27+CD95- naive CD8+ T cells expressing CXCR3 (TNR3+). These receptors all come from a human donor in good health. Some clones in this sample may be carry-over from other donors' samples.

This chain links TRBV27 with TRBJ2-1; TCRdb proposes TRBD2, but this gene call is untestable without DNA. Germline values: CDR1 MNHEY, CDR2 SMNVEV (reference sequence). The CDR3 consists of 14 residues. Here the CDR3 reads CASSLSTGRNEQFF.

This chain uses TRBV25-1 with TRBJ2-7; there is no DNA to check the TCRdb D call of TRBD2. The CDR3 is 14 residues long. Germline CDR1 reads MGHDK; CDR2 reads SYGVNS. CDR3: CANSRGGGRYEQYF.

CDR3 amino acids: CSVSPVTNTEAFF. The chain recombines TRBV29-1 with TRBJ1-1; the D gene TCRdb calls, TRBD1, cannot be checked with no DNA. The CDR3 is 13 residues long. Germline CDR1 SQVTM, CDR2 ANQGSEA.

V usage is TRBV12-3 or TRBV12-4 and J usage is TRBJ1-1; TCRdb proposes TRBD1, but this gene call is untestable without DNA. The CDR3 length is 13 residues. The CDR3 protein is CASSRDREFEAFF.

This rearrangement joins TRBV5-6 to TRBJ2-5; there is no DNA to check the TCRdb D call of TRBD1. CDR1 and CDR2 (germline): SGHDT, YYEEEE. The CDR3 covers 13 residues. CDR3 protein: CASSSLMTGSFYF.

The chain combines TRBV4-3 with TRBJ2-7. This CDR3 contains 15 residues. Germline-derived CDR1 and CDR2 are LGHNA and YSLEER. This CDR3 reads CASSQEDTDSYEQYF.

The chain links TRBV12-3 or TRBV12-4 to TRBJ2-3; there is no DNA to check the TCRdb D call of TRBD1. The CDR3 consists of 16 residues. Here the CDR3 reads CASIPKGQLVKDTQYF.